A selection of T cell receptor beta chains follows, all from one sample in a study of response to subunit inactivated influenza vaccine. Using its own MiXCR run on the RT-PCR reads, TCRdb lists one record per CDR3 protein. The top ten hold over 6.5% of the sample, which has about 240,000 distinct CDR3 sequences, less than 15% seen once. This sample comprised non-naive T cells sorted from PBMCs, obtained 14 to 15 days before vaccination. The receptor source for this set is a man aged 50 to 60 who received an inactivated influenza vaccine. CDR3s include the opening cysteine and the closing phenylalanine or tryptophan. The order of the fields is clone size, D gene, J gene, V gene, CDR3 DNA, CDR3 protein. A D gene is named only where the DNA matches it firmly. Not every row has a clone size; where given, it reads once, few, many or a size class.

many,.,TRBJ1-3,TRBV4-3,TGCGCCAGCAGCCAAGGGTTCCTCGGAAACACCATATATTTT,CASSQGFLGNTIYF
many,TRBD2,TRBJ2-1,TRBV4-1,TGCGCCAGCAGCCAAGGCCTTCAGCGGGGAGAAGCTGAGCAGTTCTTC,CASSQGLQRGEAEQFF
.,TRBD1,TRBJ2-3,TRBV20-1,TGCAGTGCCAAAGTTGACAGGGGAGATACGCAGTATTTT,CSAKVDRGDTQYF
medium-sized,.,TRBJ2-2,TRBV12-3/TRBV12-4,TGTGCCAGCAGTTTTGGGGCGACTTTCAACACCGGGGAGCTGTTTTTT,CASSFGATFNTGELFF
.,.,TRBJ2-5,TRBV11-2,TGTGCCAGCAGCTTTAAACCACAAGAGACCCAGTACTTC,CASSFKPQETQYF
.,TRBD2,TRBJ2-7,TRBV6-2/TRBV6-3,TGTGCCAGCAGACTAGCGGGGGACCACGAGCAGTACTTC,CASRLAGDHEQYF
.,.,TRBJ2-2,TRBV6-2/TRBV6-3,TGTGCCAGCAGCCGGGGGTTTACCACCGGGGAGCTGTTTTTT,CASSRGFTTGELFF
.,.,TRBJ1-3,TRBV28,TGTGCCAGCAGTTCCGTAAAAACCTCTGGAAACACCATATATTTT,CASSSVKTSGNTIYF
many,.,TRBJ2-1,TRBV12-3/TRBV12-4,TGTGCCAGCAGTTTAGAGGTGTACAATGAGCAGTTCTTC,CASSLEVYNEQFF
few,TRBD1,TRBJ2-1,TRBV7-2,TGTGCCAGCAGCCCCCGGACAGGGGGGTCCTACAATGAGCAGTTCTTC,CASSPRTGGSYNEQFF
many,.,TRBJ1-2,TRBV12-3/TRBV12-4,TGTGCCAGCAGTTTAACCGGACCGAACTATGGCTACACCTTC,CASSLTGPNYGYTF
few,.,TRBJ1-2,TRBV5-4,TGTGCCAGCAGCTTCACAGGGAATTATGGCTACACCTTC,CASSFTGNYGYTF
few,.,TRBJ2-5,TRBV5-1,TGCGCCAGCAGCCCTGTCCGGGGATGGGAAGAGACCCAGTACTTC,CASSPVRGWEETQYF
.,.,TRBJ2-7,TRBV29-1,TGCAGCGTTGAAGTCCGGCTGGGATCCTACGAGCAGTACTTC,CSVEVRLGSYEQYF
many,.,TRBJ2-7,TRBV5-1,TGCGCCAGCAGCGGGGACTCGGAGCAGTACTTC,CASSGDSEQYF
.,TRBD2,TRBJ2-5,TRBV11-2,TGTGCCAGCAGCTTAGGGGGGGGTGCGACCCAGTACTTC,CASSLGGGATQYF
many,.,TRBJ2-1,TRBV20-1,TGCAGTGCTAGCTGGGGGAACTCCTACAATGAGCAGTTCTTC,CSASWGNSYNEQFF
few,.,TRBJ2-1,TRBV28,TGTGCCACCTCGGCCACCTACAATGAGCAGTTCTTC,CATSATYNEQFF
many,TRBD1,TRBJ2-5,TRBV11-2,TGTGCCAGCAGTGGTACAAGGGGGCGAGGAAAGACCCAGTACTTC,CASSGTRGRGKTQYF
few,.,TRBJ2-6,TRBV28,TGTGCCAGCAGCCCCGGTGGGGGTAGCTTTGGGGCCAACGTCCTGACTTTC,CASSPGGGSFGANVLTF
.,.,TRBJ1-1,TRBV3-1,TGTGCCAGCACCCCAAGCGTGGAGAGCACTGAAGCTTTCTTT,CASTPSVESTEAFF
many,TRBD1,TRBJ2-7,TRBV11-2,TGTGCCAGCAGCCCGGACAGGAGTAAAACCTACGAGCAGTACTTC,CASSPDRSKTYEQYF
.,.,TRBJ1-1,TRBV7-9,TGTGCCAGCAGCCCCCTTAGGTCGACCAAGAGGGACACTGAAGCTTTCTTT,CASSPLRSTKRDTEAFF
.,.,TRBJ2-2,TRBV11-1,TGTGCCAGCAGCTTAGGCGACAACACCGGGGAGCTGTTTTTT,CASSLGDNTGELFF
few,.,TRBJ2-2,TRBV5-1,TGCGCCAGCAGCTTACGAACGAACACCGGGGAGCTGTTTTTT,CASSLRTNTGELFF
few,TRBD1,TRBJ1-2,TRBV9,TGTGCCAGCAGCGTCACAGGGGTCGGTCACTATGGCTACACCTTC,CASSVTGVGHYGYTF
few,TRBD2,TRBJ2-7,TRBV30,TGTGCCTGGGATCTAGCGGGGGGCTCCTACGAGCAGTACTTC,CAWDLAGGSYEQYF
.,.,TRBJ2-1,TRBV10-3,TGTGCCACCCTCCGAGACAGGTCTGATGAGCAGTTCTTC,CATLRDRSDEQFF
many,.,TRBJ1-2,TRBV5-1,TGCGCCAGCCAAACCGACCCGGGGGCTTTCTATGGCTACACCTTC,CASQTDPGAFYGYTF
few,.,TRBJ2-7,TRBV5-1,TGCGCCAGCAGTTACGGACAAAGCGAGCAGTACTTC,CASSYGQSEQYF
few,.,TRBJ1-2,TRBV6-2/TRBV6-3,TGTGCCAGCAGTTCTCCGACTCGGAACTATGGCTACACCTTC,CASSSPTRNYGYTF
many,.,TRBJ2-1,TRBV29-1,TGCAGCGTTGGGCGTATTAATGAGCAGTTCTTC,CSVGRINEQFF